Given below is one T cell receptor (beta chain) in context. The donors had carbamazepine-induced Stevens-Johnson syndrome or toxic epidermal necrolysis. Blood repertoires came from about five Han Chinese and about six European CBZ-SJS/TEN patients. TCR subtype-specific primers in iRepertoire multiplex PCR prepared libraries for bulk and single-cell sequencing. With the multiplex PCR reads reprocessed, TCRdb shows one record per CDR3 protein and no DNA. This sample's clone table lists tens of thousands of distinct CDR3 sequences. The data derive from a study of T cells in severe cutaneous drug reactions. This clonotype was sampled from a human donor with toxic epidermal necrolysis, a severe cutaneous drug reaction. Sequences were obtained from PBMCs.

The CDR3: CASTLNGLAGGARQFF. The V call is TRBV2, the J call TRBJ2-1; TCRdb lists TRBD2, though no DNA is available to test this call. Germline-derived CDR1 and CDR2 are SNHLY and FYNNEI. This CDR3 contains 16 residues.